The present entry profiles one TCR beta chain with its context. This specimen comes from a study of T cell changes during pregnancy in multiple sclerosis. Germline loops: CDR1 MDHEN, CDR2 SYDVKM. The J segment lost 6 bases and the V segment lost 2 bases, leaving 5 bases of the junction unmatched. This CDR3 is 15 amino acids long. Libraries were prepared by immunoSEQ multiplex PCR; TCRdb keeps only in-frame clonotypes and omits some of them. The table includes about 30,000 clones, 85% to 90% detected once. This specimen consisted of CD4+ T cells from peripheral blood mononuclear cells, obtained in the first trimester of pregnancy. The chain couples TRBV28 to TRBJ1-5, with TRBD1 matching over 9 bases. The sequence was collected from a female donor in good health, enrolled as a control in a pregnancy study. The CDR3: CASSLGDREFQPQHF. DNA for the CDR3: TGTGCCAGCAGTTTAGGGGACAGGGAATTTCAGCCCCAGCATTTT.